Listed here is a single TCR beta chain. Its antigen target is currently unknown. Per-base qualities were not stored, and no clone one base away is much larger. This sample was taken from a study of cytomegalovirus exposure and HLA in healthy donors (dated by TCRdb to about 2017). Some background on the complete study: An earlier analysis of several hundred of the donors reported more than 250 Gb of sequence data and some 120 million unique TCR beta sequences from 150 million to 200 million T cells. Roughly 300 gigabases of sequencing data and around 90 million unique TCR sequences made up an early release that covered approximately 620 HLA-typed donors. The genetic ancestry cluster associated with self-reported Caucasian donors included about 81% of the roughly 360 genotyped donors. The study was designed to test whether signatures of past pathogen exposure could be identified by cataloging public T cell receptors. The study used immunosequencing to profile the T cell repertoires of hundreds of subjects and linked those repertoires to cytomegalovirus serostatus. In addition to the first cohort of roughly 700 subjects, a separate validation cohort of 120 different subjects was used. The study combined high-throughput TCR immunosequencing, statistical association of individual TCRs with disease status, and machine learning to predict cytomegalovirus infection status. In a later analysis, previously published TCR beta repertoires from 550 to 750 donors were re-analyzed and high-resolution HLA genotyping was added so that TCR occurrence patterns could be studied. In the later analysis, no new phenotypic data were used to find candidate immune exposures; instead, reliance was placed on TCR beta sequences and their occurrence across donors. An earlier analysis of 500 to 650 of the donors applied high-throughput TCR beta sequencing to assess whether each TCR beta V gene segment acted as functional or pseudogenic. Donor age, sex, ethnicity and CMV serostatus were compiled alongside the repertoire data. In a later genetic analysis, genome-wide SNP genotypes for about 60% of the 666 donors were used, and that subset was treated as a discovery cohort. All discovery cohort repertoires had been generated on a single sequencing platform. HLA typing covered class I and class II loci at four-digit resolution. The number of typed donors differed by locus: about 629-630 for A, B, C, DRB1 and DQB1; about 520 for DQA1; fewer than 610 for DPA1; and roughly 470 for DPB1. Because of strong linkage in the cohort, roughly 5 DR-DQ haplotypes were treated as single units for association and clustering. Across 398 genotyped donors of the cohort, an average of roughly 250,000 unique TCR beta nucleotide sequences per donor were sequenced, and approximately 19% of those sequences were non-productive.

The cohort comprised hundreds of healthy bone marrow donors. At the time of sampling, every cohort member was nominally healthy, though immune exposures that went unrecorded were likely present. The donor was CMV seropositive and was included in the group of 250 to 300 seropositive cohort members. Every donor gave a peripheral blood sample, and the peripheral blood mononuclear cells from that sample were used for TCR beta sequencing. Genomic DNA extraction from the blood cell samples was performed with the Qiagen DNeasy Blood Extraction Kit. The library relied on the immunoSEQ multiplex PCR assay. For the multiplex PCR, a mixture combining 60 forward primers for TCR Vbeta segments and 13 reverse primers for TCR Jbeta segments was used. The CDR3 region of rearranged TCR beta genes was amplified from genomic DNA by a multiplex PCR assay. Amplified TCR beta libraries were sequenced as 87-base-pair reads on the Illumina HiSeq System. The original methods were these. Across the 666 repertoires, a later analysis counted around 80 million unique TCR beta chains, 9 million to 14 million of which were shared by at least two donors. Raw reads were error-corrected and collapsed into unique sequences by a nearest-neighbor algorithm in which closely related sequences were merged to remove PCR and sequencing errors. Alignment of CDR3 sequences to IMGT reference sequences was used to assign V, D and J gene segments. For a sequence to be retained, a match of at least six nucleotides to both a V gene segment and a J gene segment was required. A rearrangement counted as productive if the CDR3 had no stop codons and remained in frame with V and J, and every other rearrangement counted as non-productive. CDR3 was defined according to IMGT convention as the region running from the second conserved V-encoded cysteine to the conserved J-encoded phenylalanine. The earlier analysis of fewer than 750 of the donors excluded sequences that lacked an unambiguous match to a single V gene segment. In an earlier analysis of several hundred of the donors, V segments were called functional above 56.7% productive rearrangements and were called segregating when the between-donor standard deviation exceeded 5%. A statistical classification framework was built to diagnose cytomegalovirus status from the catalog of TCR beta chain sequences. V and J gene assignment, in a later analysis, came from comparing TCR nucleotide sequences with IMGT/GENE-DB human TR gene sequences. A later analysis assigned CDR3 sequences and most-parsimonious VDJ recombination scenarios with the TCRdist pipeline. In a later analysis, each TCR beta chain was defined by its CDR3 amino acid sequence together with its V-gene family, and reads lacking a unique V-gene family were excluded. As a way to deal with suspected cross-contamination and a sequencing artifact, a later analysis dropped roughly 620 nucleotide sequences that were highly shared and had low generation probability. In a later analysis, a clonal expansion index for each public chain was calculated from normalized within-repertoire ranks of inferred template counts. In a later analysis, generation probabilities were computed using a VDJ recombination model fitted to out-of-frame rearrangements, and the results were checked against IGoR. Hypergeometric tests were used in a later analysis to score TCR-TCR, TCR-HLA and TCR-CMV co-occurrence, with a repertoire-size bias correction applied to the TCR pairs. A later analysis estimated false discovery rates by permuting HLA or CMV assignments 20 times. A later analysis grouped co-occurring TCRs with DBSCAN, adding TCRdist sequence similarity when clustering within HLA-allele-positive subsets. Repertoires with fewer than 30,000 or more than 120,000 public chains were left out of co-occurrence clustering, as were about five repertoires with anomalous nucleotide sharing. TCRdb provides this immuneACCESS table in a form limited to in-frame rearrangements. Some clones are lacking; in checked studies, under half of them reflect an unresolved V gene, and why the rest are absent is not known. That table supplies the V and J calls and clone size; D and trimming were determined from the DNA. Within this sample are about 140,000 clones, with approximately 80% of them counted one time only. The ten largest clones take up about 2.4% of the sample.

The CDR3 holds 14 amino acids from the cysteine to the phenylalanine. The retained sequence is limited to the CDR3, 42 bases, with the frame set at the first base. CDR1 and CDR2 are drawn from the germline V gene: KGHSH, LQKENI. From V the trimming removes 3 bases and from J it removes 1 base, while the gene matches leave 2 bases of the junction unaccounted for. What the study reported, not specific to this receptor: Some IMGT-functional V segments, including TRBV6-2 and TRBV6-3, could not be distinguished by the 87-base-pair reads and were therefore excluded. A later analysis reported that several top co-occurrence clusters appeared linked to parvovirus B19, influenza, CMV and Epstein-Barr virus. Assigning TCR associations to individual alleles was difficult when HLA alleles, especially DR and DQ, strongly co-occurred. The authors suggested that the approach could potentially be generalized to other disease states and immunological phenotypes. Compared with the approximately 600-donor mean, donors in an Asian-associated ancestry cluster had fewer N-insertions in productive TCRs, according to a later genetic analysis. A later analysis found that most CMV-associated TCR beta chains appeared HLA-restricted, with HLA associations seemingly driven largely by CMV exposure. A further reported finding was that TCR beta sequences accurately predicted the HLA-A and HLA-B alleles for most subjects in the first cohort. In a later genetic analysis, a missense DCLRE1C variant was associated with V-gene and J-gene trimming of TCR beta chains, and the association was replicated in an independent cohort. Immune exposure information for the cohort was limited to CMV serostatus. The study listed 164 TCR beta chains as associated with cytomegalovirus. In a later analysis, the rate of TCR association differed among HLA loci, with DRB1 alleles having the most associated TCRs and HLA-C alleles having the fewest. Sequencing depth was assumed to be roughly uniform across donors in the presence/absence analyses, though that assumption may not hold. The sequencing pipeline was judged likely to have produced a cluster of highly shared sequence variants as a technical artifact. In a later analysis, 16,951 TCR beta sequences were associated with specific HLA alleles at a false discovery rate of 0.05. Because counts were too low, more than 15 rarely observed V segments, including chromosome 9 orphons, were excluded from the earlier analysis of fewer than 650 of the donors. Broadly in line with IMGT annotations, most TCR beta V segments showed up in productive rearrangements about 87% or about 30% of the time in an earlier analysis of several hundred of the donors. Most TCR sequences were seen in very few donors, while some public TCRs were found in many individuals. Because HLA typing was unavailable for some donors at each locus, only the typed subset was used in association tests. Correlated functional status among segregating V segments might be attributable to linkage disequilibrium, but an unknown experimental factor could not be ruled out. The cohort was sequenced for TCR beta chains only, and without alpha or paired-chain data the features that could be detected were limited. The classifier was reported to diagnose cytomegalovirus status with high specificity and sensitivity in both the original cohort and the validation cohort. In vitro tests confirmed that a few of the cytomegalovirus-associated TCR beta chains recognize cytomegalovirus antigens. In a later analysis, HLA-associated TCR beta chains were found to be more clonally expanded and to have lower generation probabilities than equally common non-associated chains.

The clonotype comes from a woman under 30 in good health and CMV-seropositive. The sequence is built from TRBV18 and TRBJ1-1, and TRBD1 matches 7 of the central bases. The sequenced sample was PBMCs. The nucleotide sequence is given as TGTGCCAGCTCACCCGACAGGGAGAACACTGAAGCTTTCTTT. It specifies CASSPDRENTEAFF. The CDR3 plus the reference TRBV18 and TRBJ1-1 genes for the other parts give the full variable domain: NAGVMQNPRHLVRRRGQEARLRCSPMKGHSHVYWYRQLPEEGLKFMVYLQKENIIDESGMPKERFSAEFPKEGPSILRIQQVVRGDSAAYFCASSPDRENTEAFFGQGTRLTVV.